The rows below give T cell receptor beta chains drawn from one sample of a study of T cell responses to AZD1222 COVID-19 vaccine. Assay used: immunoSEQ multiplex PCR; TCRdb lists only in-frame clones, some missing. The sample holds about 56,000 clones, approximately 83% seen once. The source was peripheral blood, collected on day 0 of AZD1222 vaccination. All receptors come from an adult in good health. CDR3s include the opening cysteine and the closing phenylalanine or tryptophan. The order of the fields is CDR3 length, clone size, D gene, V gene, CDR3 protein. The D gene is left open where the match is weak. Clone size appears in some rows only: once, few, many, or a class for an expanded clone.

length: 19; size: .; D: TRBD1; V: TRBV28; CDR3: CASSPWIWTGTSLNTEAFF
length: 15; size: few; D: .; V: TRBV9; CDR3: CASSPPTSSYNEQFF
length: 17; size: .; D: .; V: TRBV19; CDR3: CASSFAGIGDLSYEQYF
length: 14; size: .; D: TRBD1; V: TRBV7-6; CDR3: CASSPRQGDYEQYF
length: 15; size: .; D: .; V: TRBV7-8; CDR3: CASSLGTVNYQPQHF
length: 17; size: .; D: .; V: TRBV3-1/TRBV3-2; CDR3: CASSLRQGGIWGETQYF
length: 15; size: large; D: .; V: TRBV11-2; CDR3: CASSPGAGSSYGYTF
length: 14; size: few; D: .; V: TRBV27; CDR3: CASRPGPSNQPQHF
length: 15; size: large; D: TRBD1; V: TRBV19; CDR3: CASNSPRTGQREQYF
length: 17; size: few; D: .; V: TRBV4-2; CDR3: CASSQEIAQTINYGYTF
length: 15; size: .; D: TRBD1; V: TRBV18; CDR3: CASSPGQGVTDTQYF
length: 12; size: many; D: .; V: TRBV28; CDR3: CASSSRRYGYTF
length: 15; size: .; D: .; V: TRBV25-1; CDR3: CASNHKDGWAYEQYF
length: 15; size: once; D: TRBD1; V: TRBV28; CDR3: CASSSNRGLNTEAFF
length: 16; size: .; D: TRBD1; V: TRBV5-5; CDR3: CASSVAPGQGTYEQYF
length: 14; size: .; D: .; V: TRBV28; CDR3: CASSFMDSNQPQHF
length: 15; size: once; D: .; V: TRBV6-5; CDR3: CASRKQGGASYEQYF
length: 14; size: .; D: TRBD1; V: TRBV5-1; CDR3: CASRRQGGLDTQYF
length: 14; size: .; D: TRBD1; V: TRBV5-1; CDR3: CASSWDSNTYEQYF
length: 16; size: .; D: TRBD1; V: TRBV5-1; CDR3: CASSLDRDRVFNEQFF
length: 14; size: .; D: .; V: TRBV7-2; CDR3: CASRSGKGVTEAFF
length: 14; size: .; D: .; V: TRBV7-9; CDR3: CASSHRGRGDEQFF
length: 17; size: .; D: TRBD1; V: TRBV19; CDR3: CASSLQDREGVNTEAFF
length: 15; size: .; D: .; V: TRBV3-1/TRBV3-2; CDR3: CASSQSWGQGGELFF
length: 14; size: few; D: .; V: TRBV4-1; CDR3: CASSPRVQIHEQYF
length: 14; size: .; D: .; V: TRBV5-1; CDR3: CASKLGPQTDTQYF
length: 15; size: few; D: .; V: TRBV19; CDR3: CASSIAGDTNEKLFF
length: 17; size: .; D: .; V: TRBV7-6; CDR3: CASSLALGSAANQPQHF
length: 14; size: once; D: .; V: TRBV11-2; CDR3: CASSLAGGGNTIYF
length: 15; size: .; D: TRBD1; V: TRBV11-2; CDR3: CASSLGGTGANEQYF
length: 17; size: once; D: .; V: TRBV4-1; CDR3: CASSQEGTNPTNSPLHF
length: 14; size: few; D: TRBD1; V: TRBV7-6; CDR3: CASSSGQGAYTIYF
length: 12; size: .; D: .; V: TRBV12-3/TRBV12-4; CDR3: CASTLFNQPQHF
length: 17; size: .; D: TRBD2; V: TRBV9; CDR3: CASSVNFMGGGLDTQYF
length: 13; size: .; D: .; V: TRBV7-9; CDR3: CASSRVGNYGYTF
length: 12; size: few; D: .; V: TRBV7-2; CDR3: CASSLGYTEAFF
length: 15; size: few; D: .; V: TRBV9; CDR3: CASSKSRDVAYGYTF
length: 15; size: .; D: .; V: TRBV6-5; CDR3: CASSYSPGMNTEAFF